The 22 T cell receptor beta chains below all came from one sample that was sequenced in a study of blood T cells in healthy people across ages. Primers used in a second PCR of roughly 7 to 12 cycles were a sample-barcoded 5' primer and a J-beta primer mix. TCRdb reanalysed the 5' RACE reads using MiXCR and keeps one entry per CDR3 protein. The sample has roughly 800,000 distinct CDR3 sequences; 58% are singletons. The sequenced material came from blood. Every receptor here comes from a young man in good health.

V and J are TRBV20-1 and TRBJ1-1; D unclear. V was clipped by 6 bases and J by 5 bases, with 19 bases between them. The CDR3 sequence is 14 residues long. Germline CDR1 and CDR2: DFQATT and SNEGSKA (reference sequence). The CDR3 DNA sequence: TGCAGTGCCCCGACACGTAGGGCTGGGACTGAAGCTTTCTTT. Protein sequence: CSAPTRRAGTEAFF.

In nucleotides, the CDR3 is TGCAGTGCTAGAGATCGTTTCCCCGCAGGGAGCACAGATACGCAGTATTTT. This encodes CSARDRFPAGSTDTQYF. The chain links TRBV20-1 to TRBJ2-3, with D perhaps TRBD1 (5 bases). Germline lookup yields CDR1 DFQATT and CDR2 SNEGSKA (reference sequence). The V end was cut by 0 bases, the J end by 0 bases, with 16 bases between. The CDR3 length is 17 residues.

This clonotype has a handful of counts. The chain combines TRBV15 with TRBJ2-7; D unclear. The ends were cut back, 3 bases at V and 4 bases at J, with 4 bases in the middle. CDR1 is LNHNV and CDR2 is YYDKDF in the germline V gene (reference sequence). The CDR3 has 11 amino acids. CDR3 bases: TGTGCCACCAGCAGCAGATACGAGCAGTACTTC. Its translation is CATSSRYEQYF.

V usage is TRBV5-1 and J usage is TRBJ2-1, with 7 bases identical to TRBD1. The V gene's germline CDR1 is SGHRS and CDR2 YFSETQ. The CDR3 loop spans 15 amino acids. V shed 0 bases and J 5 bases; nucleotides not matched to a gene: 5. CDR3: CASSLGGTENNEQFF. CDR3 nucleotides: TGCGCCAGCAGCTTGGGAGGGACAGAAAACAATGAGCAGTTCTTC.

The CDR3 DNA is TGCAGCGTTGAAGAACCTAGGGGGGTATTAGCGGGGGGAAGAGAGCAGTACTTC. It encodes CSVEEPRGVLAGGREQYF. V and J are TRBV29-1 and TRBJ2-7; 10 positions match TRBD2. CDR1 and CDR2 (germline): SQVTM, ANQGSEA. The CDR3 spans 18 residues. Germline trimming cut 0 bases from V and 7 bases from J; bases unmatched to any gene: 18.

The V call is TRBV3-1, the J call TRBJ1-1; D is perhaps TRBD1 (5 bases). Germline lookup yields CDR1 LGHDT and CDR2 YNNKEL (reference sequence). CDR3 size: 13 residues. V gave up 7 bases and J gave up 4 bases, with 13 bases separating them. CDR3 DNA sequence: TGTGCCAGCACCTGGGAGGGGAGCACTGAAGCTTTCTTT. Protein product: CASTWEGSTEAFF.

The chain carries TRBV5-1 and TRBJ2-4; the match to TRBD1 covers 9 bases. V lost 0 bases, J lost 13 bases, and 14 bases stayed unmatched. The CDR3 is 16 amino acids. Germline V gene lookup returns CDR1 SGHRS and CDR2 YFSETQ. For the CDR3, the DNA is TGCGCCAGCAGCTTGGCGGGGACAGGGTTGAGGCAGAAGCAGTACTTC. This codes for CASSLAGTGLRQKQYF.

The sample holds one count of this clonotype. J is TRBJ2-5 and V is TRBV7-2, with D tentatively TRBD2 (7 bases). This CDR3 spans 15 amino acids. V dropped 4 bases and J dropped 0 bases, with 12 bases sitting between them. Germline values: CDR1 SGHTA, CDR2 FQGNSA. CDR3 sequence reads: CASSSSGTYQETQYF. CDR3 DNA sequence: TGTGCCAGCAGCTCGAGCGGGACATACCAAGAGACCCAGTACTTC.

There are a few counts of this clonotype. V and J are TRBV10-1 and TRBJ2-7; 7 bases match TRBD1. The trim removed 9 bases at V and 2 bases at J, leaving 10 bases unmatched. Germline V lookup: CDR1 WNHNN, CDR2 SYGVQD (reference sequence). There are 14 residues in the CDR3. The CDR3 DNA is TGCGCCAGTTGGACAGGACCCACGACCTACGAGCAGTACTTC. Protein product: CASWTGPTTYEQYF.

The gene calls are TRBV28 and TRBJ2-3; 14 bases align to TRBD2. The CDR3 length is 22 residues. J lost 7 bases, V lost 1 base, and 22 bases had no gene match. In germline, CDR1 is MDHEN, CDR2 SYDVKM. CDR3 DNA sequence: TGTGCCAGCAGTTTATATCTGGGCTGGGGGACAGCAAGGACTAGCGGGAGGTATACGCAGTATTTT. Its translation is CASSLYLGWGTARTSGRYTQYF.

V is TRBV20-1 and J is TRBJ1-1, with D hard to call. Trimming pared 4 bases from V and 1 base from J, leaving 10 bases between. This CDR3 is 13 amino acids long. Germline values: CDR1 DFQATT, CDR2 SNEGSKA (reference sequence). CDR3 nucleotide sequence: TGCAGTGCTATACTGGCCGGGAACACTGAAGCTTTCTTT. Protein product: CSAILAGNTEAFF.

This chain links TRBV20-1 with TRBJ2-1; D may be TRBD2 (6 bases). Germline V gene sequence: CDR1 DFQATT, CDR2 SNEGSKA (reference sequence). The CDR3 contains 15 residues. Trimming removed 3 bases at V and 4 bases at J, with 16 bases between. The CDR3 DNA is TGCAGTGCTAGGGAGGTGGGAGGCAAGTACAATGAGCAGTTCTTC. Protein product: CSAREVGGKYNEQFF.

The chain couples TRBV4-2 to TRBJ2-4; 9 nucleotides line up with TRBD2. In germline, CDR1 is LGHNA, CDR2 YNFKEQ. CDR3 length: 21 residues. The V and J ends lost 3 bases and 1 base, in that order; junction bases with no gene match: 19. The DNA for the CDR3 is TGTGCCAGCAGCCACTCACCCAAGAGGGGGGCAGCGGGGGGTGCCAAAAACATTCAGTACTTC. It codes for CASSHSPKRGAAGGAKNIQYF.

The gene calls are TRBV30 and TRBJ2-1; the D is unclear. Per the germline V gene, CDR1 is GTSNPN and CDR2 is SVGIG (reference sequence). V was pared by 6 bases and J by 0 bases, with 12 bases between. The CDR3 totals 14 residues. The CDR3 sequence: CACQDVSSYNEQFF. The DNA of the CDR3 is TGTGCCTGCCAGGACGTCAGCTCCTACAATGAGCAGTTCTTC.

This sequence joins TRBV30 and TRBJ2-5; 11 nucleotides line up with TRBD1. Germline V gene sequence: CDR1 GTSNPN, CDR2 SVGIG (reference sequence). The CDR3 is 10 residues long. V gave up 8 bases and J gave up 12 bases; unmatched junction bases: 5. The CDR3 DNA is TGTGCCACGGGACAGGGGGAGGAGTACTTC. This gives the protein CATGQGEEYF.

The J gene is TRBJ2-3, the V gene TRBV20-1, with 11 bases identical to TRBD2. Germline V gene data show CDR1 as DFQATT and CDR2 as SNEGSKA (reference sequence). The CDR3 is 14 amino acids. Germline trimming cut 7 bases from V and 2 bases from J; bases unmatched to any gene: 5. CDR3 bases: TGCAGTGTCGAGACTAGCGGGAACACAGATACGCAGTATTTT. Its translation is CSVETSGNTDTQYF.

This clonotype was observed a handful of times. The CDR3 sequence is CASSRDYRDYNEQFF. The CDR3 DNA sequence: TGTGCCAGCAGCAGGGACTACCGGGACTACAATGAGCAGTTCTTC. The J gene is TRBJ2-1, the V gene TRBV6-5; 7 bases line up with TRBD2. Germline CDR1 and CDR2: MNHEY and SVGAGI. V lost 6 bases, J lost 3 bases, and 8 bases stayed unmatched. The CDR3 is 15 amino acids.

The chain is built from TRBV12-3 or TRBV12-4 and TRBJ2-7, with 8 bases identical to TRBD2. The J call may be mistaken, given a closer DNA end match to TRBJ2-4. CDR3 size: 15 residues. CDR3 DNA sequence: TGTGCCAGCAGGAACTCCGGGACTAGACGGTACATTCAGTACTTC. This codes for CASRNSGTRRYIQYF.

V is TRBV5-1 and J is TRBJ2-7; D is unclear. Trimming left V 0 bases short and J 0 bases short, with 7 bases between. Germline V gene lookup returns CDR1 SGHRS and CDR2 YFSETQ. The CDR3 is made up of 14 amino acids. CDR3 amino acids: CASSLGERSYEQYF. Here the CDR3 DNA reads TGCGCCAGCAGCTTGGGGGAACGCTCCTACGAGCAGTACTTC.

J is TRBJ2-1 and V is TRBV6-5; D not certain. The CDR3 runs 13 residues. Germline lookup yields CDR1 MNHEY and CDR2 SVGAGI. The germline V and J ends were trimmed by 5 bases and 4 bases, with 9 bases remaining between them. Here the CDR3 DNA reads TGTGCCAGCAGTCGCCACAGATACAATGAGCAGTTCTTC. Translated, it gives CASSRHRYNEQFF.

This sequence joins TRBV7-2 and TRBJ1-5; TRBD1 might be the D (5 bases). The germline V gene has CDR1 SGHTA and CDR2 FQGNSA. The V end was cut by 0 bases, the J end by 4 bases, with 10 bases between. The CDR3 length is 15 residues. The CDR3 reads CASSLAGHTNQPQHF. The CDR3 DNA follows: TGTGCCAGCAGCTTAGCTGGACATACGAATCAGCCCCAGCATTTT.

This clonotype was recorded a few times. This chain connects TRBV29-1 to TRBJ2-7, with a tentative D call TRBD2 (6 bases). The V gene lost 4 bases and the J gene lost 1 base, with 14 bases spanning the gap. Per germline, CDR1 SQVTM and CDR2 ANQGSEA. The CDR3 sequence is 14 residues long. The CDR3 DNA sequence: TGCAGCGTTGTTCCGGGGACTCGGTCCTACGAGCAGTACTTC. This encodes CSVVPGTRSYEQYF.